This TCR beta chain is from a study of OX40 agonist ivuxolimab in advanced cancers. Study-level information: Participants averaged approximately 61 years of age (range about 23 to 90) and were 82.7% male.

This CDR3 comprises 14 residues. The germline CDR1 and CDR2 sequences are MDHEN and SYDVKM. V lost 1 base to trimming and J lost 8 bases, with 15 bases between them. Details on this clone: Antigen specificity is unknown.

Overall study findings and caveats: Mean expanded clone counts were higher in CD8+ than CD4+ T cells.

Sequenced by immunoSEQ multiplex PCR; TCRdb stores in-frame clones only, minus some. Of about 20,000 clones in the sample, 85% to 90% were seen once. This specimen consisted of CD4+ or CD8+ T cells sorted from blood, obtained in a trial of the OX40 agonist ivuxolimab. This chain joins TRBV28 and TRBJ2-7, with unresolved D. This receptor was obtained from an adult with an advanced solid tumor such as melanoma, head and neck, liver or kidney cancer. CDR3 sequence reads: CASSLLKAPFKQYF. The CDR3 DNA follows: TGTGCCAGCAGTTTATTGAAGGCTCCTTTCAAGCAGTACTTC.